Shown below are 4 T cell receptor beta chains from a single sample sequenced in a study of STAT5B mutations in CD4+ large granular lymphocyte leukemia. The data were produced by immunoSEQ multiplex PCR, yet TCRdb's version contains in-frame clones alone and is incomplete. The sample lists about 33,000 clones, roughly 72% seen once, with roughly 0.29% in the top ten. Sequencing input: CD4+ T cells from blood buffy coats. The source of these receptors is a human donor in good health.

This chain joins TRBV25-1 and TRBJ2-5; D perhaps matches TRBD1 (6 bases). The V and J ends lost 2 bases and 2 bases respectively, with 12 bases between them. Germline values: CDR1 MGHDK, CDR2 SYGVNS. The CDR3 runs 15 residues. The CDR3 sequence: CASSEKTTGQETQYF. For the CDR3, the DNA is TGTGCCAGCAGTGAAAAAACGACAGGACAAGAGACCCAGTACTTC.

In its sample, this clone was seen a few times. The chain is built from TRBV5-1 and TRBJ2-2; tentatively, D is TRBD1 or TRBD2 (7 bases each). Germline lookup yields CDR1 SGHRS and CDR2 YFSETQ. The CDR3 sequence is 13 residues long. V lost 4 bases and J 6 bases, leaving 10 bases between the germline ends. CDR3 in DNA: TGCGCCAGCAGCCCAGGGGGGGCCGGGGAGCTGTTTTTT. Translation gives CASSPGGAGELFF.

The V call is TRBV2, the J call TRBJ2-7, with D perhaps TRBD1 or TRBD2 (5 bases each). This CDR3 spans 15 amino acids. Trimming cost V 2 bases and J 4 bases, with 15 bases left between them. The germline V gene encodes CDR1 SNHLY and CDR2 FYNNEI. CDR3: CASSELGPGPYEQYF. CDR3 coding DNA: TGTGCCAGCAGTGAATTGGGACCGGGTCCTTACGAGCAGTACTTC.

The chain employs TRBV11-3 and TRBJ1-4; 8 bases fit TRBD1. The CDR3 sequence is 15 residues long. CDR1 and CDR2 (germline): SGHNT, YENEEA. The V segment lost 3 bases and the J segment 7 bases; nucleotides outside the gene matches: 7. CDR3 nucleotides: TGTGCCAGCAGCTTTCAGGGGGCGCAGAGTGAAAAACTGTTTTTT. Amino acids: CASSFQGAQSEKLFF.